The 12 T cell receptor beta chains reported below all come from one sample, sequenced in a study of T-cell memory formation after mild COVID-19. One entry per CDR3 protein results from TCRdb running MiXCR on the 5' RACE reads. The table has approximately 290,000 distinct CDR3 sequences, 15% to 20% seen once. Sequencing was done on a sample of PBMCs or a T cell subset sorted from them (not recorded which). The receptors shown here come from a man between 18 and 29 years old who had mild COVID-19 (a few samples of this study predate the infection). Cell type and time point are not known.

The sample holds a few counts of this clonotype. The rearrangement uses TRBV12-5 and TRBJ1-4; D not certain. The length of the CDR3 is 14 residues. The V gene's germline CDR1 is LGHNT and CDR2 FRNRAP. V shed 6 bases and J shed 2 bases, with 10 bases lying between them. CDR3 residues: CASGPGWTNEKLFF. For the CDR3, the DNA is TGTGCTAGTGGCCCCGGGTGGACTAATGAAAAACTGTTTTTT.

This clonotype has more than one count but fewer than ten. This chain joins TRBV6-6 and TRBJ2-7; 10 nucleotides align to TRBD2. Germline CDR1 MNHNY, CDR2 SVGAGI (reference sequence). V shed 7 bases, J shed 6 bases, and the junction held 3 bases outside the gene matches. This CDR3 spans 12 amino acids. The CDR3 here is CASTSGGGEQYF. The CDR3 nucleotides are TGTGCCAGCACTAGCGGGGGAGGCGAGCAGTACTTC.

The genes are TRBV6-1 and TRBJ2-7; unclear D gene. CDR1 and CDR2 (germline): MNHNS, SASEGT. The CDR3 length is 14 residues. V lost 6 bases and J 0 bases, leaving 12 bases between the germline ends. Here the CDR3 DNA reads TGTGCCAGCAGACCTGATCTGAGCTCCTACGAGCAGTACTTC. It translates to CASRPDLSSYEQYF.

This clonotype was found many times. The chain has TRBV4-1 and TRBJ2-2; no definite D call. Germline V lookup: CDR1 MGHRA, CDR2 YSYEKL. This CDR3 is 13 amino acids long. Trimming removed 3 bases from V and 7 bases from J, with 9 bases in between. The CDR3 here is CASSQPLDGELFF. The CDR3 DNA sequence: TGCGCCAGCAGCCAGCCCCTAGACGGGGAGCTGTTTTTT.

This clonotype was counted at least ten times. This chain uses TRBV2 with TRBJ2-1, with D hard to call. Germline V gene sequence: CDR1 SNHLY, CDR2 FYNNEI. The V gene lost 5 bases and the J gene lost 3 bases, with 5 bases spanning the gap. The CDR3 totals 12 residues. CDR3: CASSQDYNEQFF. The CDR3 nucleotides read TGTGCCAGCAGTCAGGACTACAATGAGCAGTTCTTC.

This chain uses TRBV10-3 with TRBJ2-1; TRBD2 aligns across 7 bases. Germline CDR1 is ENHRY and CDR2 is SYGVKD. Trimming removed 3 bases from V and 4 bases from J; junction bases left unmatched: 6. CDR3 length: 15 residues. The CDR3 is CAISEAGPRYNEQFF. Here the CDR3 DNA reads TGTGCCATCAGTGAAGCGGGGCCCCGTTACAATGAGCAGTTCTTC.

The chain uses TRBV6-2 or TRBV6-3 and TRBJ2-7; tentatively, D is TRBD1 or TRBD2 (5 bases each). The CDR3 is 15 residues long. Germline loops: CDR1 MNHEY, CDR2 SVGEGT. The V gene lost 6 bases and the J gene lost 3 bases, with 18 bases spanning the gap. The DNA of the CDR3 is TGTGCCAGCAGAAATTTCCGGGACGGTGACTACGAGCAGTACTTC. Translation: CASRNFRDGDYEQYF.

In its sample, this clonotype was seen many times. The CDR3: CASRTRQGWIVDTQYF. The CDR3 nucleotides read TGTGCCAGCAGGACGAGACAGGGGTGGATCGTGGATACGCAGTATTTT. The rearrangement links TRBV6-1 to TRBJ2-3; 8 nucleotides match TRBD1. This CDR3 region has 16 residues. Germline lookup yields CDR1 MNHNS and CDR2 SASEGT. V was pared by 6 bases and J by 6 bases, with 14 bases of the junction left unmatched.

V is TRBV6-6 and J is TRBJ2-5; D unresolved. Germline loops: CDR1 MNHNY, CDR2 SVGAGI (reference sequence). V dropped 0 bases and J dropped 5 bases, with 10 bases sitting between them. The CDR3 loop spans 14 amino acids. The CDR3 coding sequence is TGTGCCAGCAGTTACTCAGGGCTGGGGGAGACCCAGTACTTC. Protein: CASSYSGLGETQYF.

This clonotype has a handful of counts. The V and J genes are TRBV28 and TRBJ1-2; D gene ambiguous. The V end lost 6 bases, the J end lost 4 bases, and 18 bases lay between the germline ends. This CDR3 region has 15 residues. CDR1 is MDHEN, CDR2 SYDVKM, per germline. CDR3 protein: CASSFLGMGGYGYTF. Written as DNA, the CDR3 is TGTGCCAGCAGCTTTCTCGGTATGGGAGGCTATGGCTACACCTTC.

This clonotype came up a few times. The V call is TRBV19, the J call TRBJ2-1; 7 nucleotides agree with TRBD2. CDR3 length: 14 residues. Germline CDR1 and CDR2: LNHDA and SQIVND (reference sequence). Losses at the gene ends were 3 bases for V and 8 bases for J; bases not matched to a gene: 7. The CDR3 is CASSIGRGRDEQFF. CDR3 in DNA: TGTGCCAGTAGTATTGGTCGGGGGAGGGATGAGCAGTTCTTC.

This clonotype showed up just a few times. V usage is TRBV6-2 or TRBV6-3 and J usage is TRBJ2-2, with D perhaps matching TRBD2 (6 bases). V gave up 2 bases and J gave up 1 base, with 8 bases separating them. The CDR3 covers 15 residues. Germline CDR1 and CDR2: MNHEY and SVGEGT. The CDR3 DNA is TGTGCCAGCAGTTACGGGGGGATGAACACCGGGGAGCTGTTTTTT. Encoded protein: CASSYGGMNTGELFF.